This T cell receptor beta chain was captured by sequencing in a study of T cells in Graves' hyperthyroidism and ophthalmopathy. Amplified TCR beta CDR3 regions came from RNA transcripts. First-round RT-PCR of the TCR CDR3 relied on the HTBI primer set. One entry per CDR3 protein results from TCRdb running MiXCR on the multiplex PCR reads. The table includes 700,000 or so distinct CDR3 sequences, 14% detected once. This clonotype was seen a handful of times. The germline V gene has CDR1 SNHLY and CDR2 FYNNEI. CDR3 size: 14 residues. Trimming cost V 7 bases and J 0 bases, with 11 bases left between them.

This chain uses TRBV2 with TRBJ2-3, with D hard to call. The TCR comes from a woman in her forties or fifties with Graves' ophthalmopathy. Sequencing used blood. In nucleotides, the CDR3 is TGTGCCAGCACCTACAGACGGAGCACAGATACGCAGTATTTT. Protein sequence: CASTYRRSTDTQYF. The variable domain in full, with the rest retrieved from reference TRBV2 and TRBJ2-3, is EPEVTQTPSHQVTQMGQEVILRCVPISNHLYFYWYRQILGQKVEFLVSFYNNEISEKSEIFDDQFSVERPDGSNFTLKIRSTKLEDSAMYFCASTYRRSTDTQYFGPGTRLTVL.